These T cell receptor beta chains were read from a single sample in a study of post-analysis software for immune sequencing data. Via MiXCR, TCRdb re-called the PCR reads, giving one row per CDR3 protein. Among hundreds of thousands of distinct CDR3 sequences listed, approximately 53% were seen once. The sample taken for sequencing was blood. All receptors come from a girl aged 5-17 years with multiple sclerosis. CDR3s include the opening cysteine and the closing phenylalanine or tryptophan. A D gene is named only where the DNA matches it firmly.

d_call,v_call,j_call,cdr3_aa
.,TRBV11-2,TRBJ2-5,CASSLVRRQETQYF
.,TRBV6-5,TRBJ1-1,CASSSDRTNTEAFF
.,TRBV10-3,TRBJ2-3,CAISVEDTDTQYF
.,TRBV29-1,TRBJ2-1,CSVAHPGGNEQFF
TRBD1,TRBV29-1,TRBJ2-1,CSVRGQGAVNEQFF
TRBD1,TRBV7-8,TRBJ2-3,CASSTRDRGIEDTQYF
.,TRBV7-2,TRBJ2-3,CASSLEEGLGVLSTDTQYF
TRBD1,TRBV2,.,CASSGQGVGSEQYF
.,TRBV4-1,TRBJ2-6,CASSQDGSSGANVLTF
.,TRBV2,TRBJ2-7,CASSRGGRDNSYEQYF
.,TRBV6-1,TRBJ2-3,CASRDGAPDTQYF
.,TRBV6-5,TRBJ2-3,CASNPLTGRGTDTQYF
.,TRBV7-2,TRBJ2-5,CASSAGQLDGETQYF
.,TRBV5-1,TRBJ2-7,CASSFAPQVDEQYF
TRBD1,TRBV29-1,TRBJ1-2,CSVEPEGQGAYGYTF
.,TRBV7-2,TRBJ2-7,CASSLFSPGPGISYEQYF
.,TRBV5-1,TRBJ2-5,CASTQRETQYF
.,TRBV12-3/TRBV12-4,TRBJ1-2,CASSFPTANYGYTF
.,TRBV20-1,TRBJ1-4,CSARDSRRAEKLFF
.,TRBV20-1,TRBJ1-6,CSARPGLSYNSPLHF
.,TRBV3-1,TRBJ2-5,CASTPAPQETQYF
.,TRBV6-6,TRBJ2-3,CASSRYPSSTDTQYF
.,TRBV18,TRBJ2-3,CASSHRDGPDTQYF
TRBD2,TRBV9,TRBJ2-7,CASSAETSLGEQYF
TRBD2,TRBV6-1,TRBJ2-7,CASRTGTSGRESYEQYF
TRBD1,TRBV7-9,TRBJ1-1,CASSLGFDRANTEAFF
TRBD2,TRBV20-1,TRBJ2-5,CSGTPGTSGGETQYF
.,TRBV12-3/TRBV12-4,TRBJ2-5,CASINTLQETQYF
.,TRBV7-9,.,CATQLRGGWGQETQYF
.,TRBV2,.,CASSVSPRMRTQETQYF
TRBD1,TRBV20-1,TRBJ2-7,CSARRDSDYEQYF
TRBD2,TRBV3-1,TRBJ2-1,CASSQVGLAGENEQFF
TRBD2,TRBV5-1,TRBJ2-7,CASSSSRTSGSFYEQYF
.,TRBV5-1,TRBJ2-7,CASGGTDEQYF
.,TRBV20-1,.,CSARPFSGYEQYF
TRBD1,TRBV5-5,TRBJ1-2,CASSLGLAGQGVINYGYTF
TRBD1,TRBV20-1,TRBJ2-7,CSARPPPGTGNTYEQYF